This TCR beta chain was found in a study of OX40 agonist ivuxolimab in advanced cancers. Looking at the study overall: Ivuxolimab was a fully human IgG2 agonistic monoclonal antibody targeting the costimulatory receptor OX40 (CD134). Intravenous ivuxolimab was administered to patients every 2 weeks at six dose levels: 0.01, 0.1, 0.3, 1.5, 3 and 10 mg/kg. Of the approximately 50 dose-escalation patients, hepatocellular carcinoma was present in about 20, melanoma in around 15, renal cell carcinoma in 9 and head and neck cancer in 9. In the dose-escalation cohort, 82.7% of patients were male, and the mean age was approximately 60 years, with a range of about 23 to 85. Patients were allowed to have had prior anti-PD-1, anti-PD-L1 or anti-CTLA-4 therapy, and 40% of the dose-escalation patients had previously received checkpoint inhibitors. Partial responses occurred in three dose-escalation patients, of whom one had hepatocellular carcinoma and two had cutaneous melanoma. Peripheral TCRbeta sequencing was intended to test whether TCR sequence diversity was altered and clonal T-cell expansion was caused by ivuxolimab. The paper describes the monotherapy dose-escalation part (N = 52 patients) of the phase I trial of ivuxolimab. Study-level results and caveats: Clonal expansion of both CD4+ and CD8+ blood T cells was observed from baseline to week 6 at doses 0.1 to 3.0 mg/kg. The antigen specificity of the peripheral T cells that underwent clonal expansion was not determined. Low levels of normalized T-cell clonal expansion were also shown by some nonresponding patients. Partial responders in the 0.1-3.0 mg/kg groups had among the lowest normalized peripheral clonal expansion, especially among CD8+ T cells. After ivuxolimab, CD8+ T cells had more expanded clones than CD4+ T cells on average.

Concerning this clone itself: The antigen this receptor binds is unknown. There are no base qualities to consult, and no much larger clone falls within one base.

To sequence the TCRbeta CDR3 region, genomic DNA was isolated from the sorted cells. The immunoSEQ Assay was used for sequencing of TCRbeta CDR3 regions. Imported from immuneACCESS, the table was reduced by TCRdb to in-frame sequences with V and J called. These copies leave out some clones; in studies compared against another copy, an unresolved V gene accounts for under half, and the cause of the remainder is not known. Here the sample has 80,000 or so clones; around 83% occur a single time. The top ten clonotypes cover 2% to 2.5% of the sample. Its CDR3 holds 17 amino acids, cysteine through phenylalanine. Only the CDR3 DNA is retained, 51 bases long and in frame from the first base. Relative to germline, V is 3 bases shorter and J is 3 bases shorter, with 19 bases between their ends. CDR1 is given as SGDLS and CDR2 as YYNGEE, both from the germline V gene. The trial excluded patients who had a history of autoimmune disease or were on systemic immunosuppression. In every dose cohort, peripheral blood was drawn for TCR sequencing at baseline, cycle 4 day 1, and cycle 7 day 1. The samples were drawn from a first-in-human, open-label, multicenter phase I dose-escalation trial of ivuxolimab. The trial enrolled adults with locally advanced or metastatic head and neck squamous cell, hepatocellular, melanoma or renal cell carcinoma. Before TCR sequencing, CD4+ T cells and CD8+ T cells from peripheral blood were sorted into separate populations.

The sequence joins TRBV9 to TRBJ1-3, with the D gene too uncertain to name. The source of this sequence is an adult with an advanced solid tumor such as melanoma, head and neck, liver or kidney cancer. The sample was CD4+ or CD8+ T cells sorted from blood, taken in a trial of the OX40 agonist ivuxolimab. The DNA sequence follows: TGTGCCAGCAGCGAAAAAGGTCGGGGTCGCTTTGGAAACACCATATATTTT. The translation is CASSEKGRGRFGNTIYF.